This TCR beta chain was sequenced for a study of shared clonotypes between healthy human individuals. This clone was detected once. Data came from immunoSEQ multiplex PCR; TCRdb stores just in-frame clones and leaves some out. Here the sample spans about a million clones, around 76% being singletons. There are 14 residues in the CDR3. Germline loops: CDR1 SGHDT, CDR2 YYEEEE. The ends lost 4 bases at V and 0 bases at J; junction bases unmatched: 3. The sequenced sample consisted of memory CD4+ T cells sorted from blood. Noted subset: CD45RA-negative fraction. This sequence originates from a man aged 18 to 30 in good health. The chain links TRBV5-6 to TRBJ1-2; 7 bases are shared with TRBD1. CDR3 sequence reads: CASSRDRSNYGYTF. The CDR3 nucleotides read TGTGCCAGCAGCCGGGACAGATCTAACTATGGCTACACCTTC.